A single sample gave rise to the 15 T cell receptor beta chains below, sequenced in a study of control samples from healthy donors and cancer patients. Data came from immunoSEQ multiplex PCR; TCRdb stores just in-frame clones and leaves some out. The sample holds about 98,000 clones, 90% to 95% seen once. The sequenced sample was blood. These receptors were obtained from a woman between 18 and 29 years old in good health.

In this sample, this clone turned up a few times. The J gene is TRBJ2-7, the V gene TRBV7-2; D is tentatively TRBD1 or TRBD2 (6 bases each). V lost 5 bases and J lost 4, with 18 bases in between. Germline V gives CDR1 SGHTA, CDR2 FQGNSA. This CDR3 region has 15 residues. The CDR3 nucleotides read TGTGCCAGCAGCCCCAGGGGTGGGCGGGAATACGAGCAGTACTTC. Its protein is CASSPRGGREYEQYF.

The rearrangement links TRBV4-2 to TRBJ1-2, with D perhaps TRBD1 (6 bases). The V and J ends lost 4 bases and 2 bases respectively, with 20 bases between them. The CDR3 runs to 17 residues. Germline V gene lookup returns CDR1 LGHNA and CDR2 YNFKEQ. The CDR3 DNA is TGTGCCAGCAGCCTAACGCCCCGGGGGCAACCAAACTATGGCTACACCTTC. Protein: CASSLTPRGQPNYGYTF.

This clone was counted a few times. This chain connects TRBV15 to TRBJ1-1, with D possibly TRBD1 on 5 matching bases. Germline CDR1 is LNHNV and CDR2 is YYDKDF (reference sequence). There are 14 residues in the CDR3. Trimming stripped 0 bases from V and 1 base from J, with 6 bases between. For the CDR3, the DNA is TGTGCCACCAGCAGAGATAGGGGGAACACTGAAGCTTTCTTT. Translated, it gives CATSRDRGNTEAFF.

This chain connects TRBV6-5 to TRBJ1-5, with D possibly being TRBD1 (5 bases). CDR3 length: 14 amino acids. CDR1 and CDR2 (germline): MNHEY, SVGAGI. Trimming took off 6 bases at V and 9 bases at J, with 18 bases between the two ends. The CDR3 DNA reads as TGTGCCAGCAGAGTCGACAGCCTGGTGTGGCCCCAGCATTTT. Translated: CASRVDSLVWPQHF.

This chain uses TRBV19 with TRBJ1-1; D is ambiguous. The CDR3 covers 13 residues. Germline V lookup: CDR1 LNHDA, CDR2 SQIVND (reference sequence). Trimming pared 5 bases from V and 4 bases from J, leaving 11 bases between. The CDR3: CASSRRGVTEAFF. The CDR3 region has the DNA TGTGCCAGTAGTCGGCGGGGTGTCACTGAAGCTTTCTTT.

The CDR3 protein is CASSPTSGTPQNSGNTIYF. CDR3 bases: TGTGCCAGCAGCCCCACTTCTGGCACCCCTCAAAACTCTGGAAACACCATATATTTT. The rearrangement uses TRBV11-2 and TRBJ1-3; no clear D. This CDR3 spans 19 amino acids. Looked up from germline, CDR1 is SGHAT and CDR2 is FQNNGV. V was clipped by 5 bases and J by 0 bases, with 23 bases between them. The full variable domain, rest sourced from reference TRBV11-2 and TRBJ1-3, is EAGVAQSPRYKIIEKRQSVAFWCNPISGHATLYWYQQILGQGPKLLIQFQNNGVVDDSQLPKDRFSAERLKGVDSTLKIQPAKLEDSAVYLCASSPTSGTPQNSGNTIYFGEGSWLTVV.

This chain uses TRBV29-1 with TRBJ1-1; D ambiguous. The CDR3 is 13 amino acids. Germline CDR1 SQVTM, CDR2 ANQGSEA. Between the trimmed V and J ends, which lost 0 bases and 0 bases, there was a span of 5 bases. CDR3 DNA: TGCAGCGTTGAAGAGAGATTGAACACTGAAGCTTTCTTT. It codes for CSVEERLNTEAFF.

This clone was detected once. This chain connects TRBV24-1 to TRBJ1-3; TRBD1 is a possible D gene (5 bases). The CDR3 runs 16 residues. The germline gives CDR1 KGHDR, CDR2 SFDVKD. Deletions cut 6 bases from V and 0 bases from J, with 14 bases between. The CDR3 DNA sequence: TGTGCCACCAGTAACCCGGGGGAAAGCTCTGGAAACACCATATATTTT. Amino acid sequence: CATSNPGESSGNTIYF.

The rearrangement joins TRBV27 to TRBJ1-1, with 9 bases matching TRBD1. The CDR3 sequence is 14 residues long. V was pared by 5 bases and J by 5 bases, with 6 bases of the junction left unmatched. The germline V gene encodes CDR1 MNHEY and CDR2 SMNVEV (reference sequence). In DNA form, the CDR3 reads TGTGCCAGCAGTCCACAGGGGGCCAGGACTGAAGCTTTCTTT. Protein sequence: CASSPQGARTEAFF.

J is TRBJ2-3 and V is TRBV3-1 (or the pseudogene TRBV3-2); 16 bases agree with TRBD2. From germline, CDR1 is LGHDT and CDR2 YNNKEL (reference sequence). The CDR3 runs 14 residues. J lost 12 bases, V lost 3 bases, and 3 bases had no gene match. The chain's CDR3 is CASSQGLAGGHQYF. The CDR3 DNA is TGTGCCAGCAGCCAGGGACTAGCGGGGGGGCATCAGTATTTT.

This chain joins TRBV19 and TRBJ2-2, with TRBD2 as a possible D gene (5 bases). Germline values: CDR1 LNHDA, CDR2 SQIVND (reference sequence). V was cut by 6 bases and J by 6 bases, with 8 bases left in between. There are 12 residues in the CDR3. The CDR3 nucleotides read TGTGCCAGTAGCGGGGAACCCGGGGAGCTGTTTTTT. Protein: CASSGEPGELFF.

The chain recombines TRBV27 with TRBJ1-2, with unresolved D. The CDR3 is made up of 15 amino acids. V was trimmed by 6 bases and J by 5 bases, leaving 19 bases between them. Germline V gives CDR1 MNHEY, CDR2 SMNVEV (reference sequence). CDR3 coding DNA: TGTGCCAGCAGCCTAGCCGCTCCTCCCCTTTATGGCTACACCTTC. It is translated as CASSLAAPPLYGYTF.

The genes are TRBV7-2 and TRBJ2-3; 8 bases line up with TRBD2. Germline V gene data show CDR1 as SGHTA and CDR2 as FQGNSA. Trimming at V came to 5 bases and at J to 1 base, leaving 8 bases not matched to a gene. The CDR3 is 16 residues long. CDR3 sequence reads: CASSPISGGGTDTQYF. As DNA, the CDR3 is TGTGCCAGCAGCCCCATAAGCGGGGGCGGCACAGATACGCAGTATTTT.

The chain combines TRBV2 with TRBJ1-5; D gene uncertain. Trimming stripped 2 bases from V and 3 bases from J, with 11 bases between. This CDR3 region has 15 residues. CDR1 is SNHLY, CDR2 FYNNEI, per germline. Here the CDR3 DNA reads TGTGCCAGCAGTGAACTGGGAGACCCCAATCAGCCCCAGCATTTT. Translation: CASSELGDPNQPQHF.

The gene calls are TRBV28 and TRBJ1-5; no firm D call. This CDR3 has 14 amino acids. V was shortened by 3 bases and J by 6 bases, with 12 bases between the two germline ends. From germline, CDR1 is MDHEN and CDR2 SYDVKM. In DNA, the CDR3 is TGTGCCAGCAGTTTGGCCATCTCGATTCAGCCCCAGCATTTT. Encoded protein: CASSLAISIQPQHF.